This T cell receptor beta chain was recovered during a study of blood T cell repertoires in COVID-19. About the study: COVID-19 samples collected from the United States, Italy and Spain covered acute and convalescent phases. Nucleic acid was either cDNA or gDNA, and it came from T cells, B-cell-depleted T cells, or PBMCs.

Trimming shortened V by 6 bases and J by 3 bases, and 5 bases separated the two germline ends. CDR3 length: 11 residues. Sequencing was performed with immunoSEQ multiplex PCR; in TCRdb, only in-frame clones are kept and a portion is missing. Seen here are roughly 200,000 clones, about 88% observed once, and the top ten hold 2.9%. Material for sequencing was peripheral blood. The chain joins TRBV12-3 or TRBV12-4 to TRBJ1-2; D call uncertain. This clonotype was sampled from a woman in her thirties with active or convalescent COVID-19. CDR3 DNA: TGTGCCAGCAGCCAGGACTATGGCTACACCTTC. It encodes CASSQDYGYTF.